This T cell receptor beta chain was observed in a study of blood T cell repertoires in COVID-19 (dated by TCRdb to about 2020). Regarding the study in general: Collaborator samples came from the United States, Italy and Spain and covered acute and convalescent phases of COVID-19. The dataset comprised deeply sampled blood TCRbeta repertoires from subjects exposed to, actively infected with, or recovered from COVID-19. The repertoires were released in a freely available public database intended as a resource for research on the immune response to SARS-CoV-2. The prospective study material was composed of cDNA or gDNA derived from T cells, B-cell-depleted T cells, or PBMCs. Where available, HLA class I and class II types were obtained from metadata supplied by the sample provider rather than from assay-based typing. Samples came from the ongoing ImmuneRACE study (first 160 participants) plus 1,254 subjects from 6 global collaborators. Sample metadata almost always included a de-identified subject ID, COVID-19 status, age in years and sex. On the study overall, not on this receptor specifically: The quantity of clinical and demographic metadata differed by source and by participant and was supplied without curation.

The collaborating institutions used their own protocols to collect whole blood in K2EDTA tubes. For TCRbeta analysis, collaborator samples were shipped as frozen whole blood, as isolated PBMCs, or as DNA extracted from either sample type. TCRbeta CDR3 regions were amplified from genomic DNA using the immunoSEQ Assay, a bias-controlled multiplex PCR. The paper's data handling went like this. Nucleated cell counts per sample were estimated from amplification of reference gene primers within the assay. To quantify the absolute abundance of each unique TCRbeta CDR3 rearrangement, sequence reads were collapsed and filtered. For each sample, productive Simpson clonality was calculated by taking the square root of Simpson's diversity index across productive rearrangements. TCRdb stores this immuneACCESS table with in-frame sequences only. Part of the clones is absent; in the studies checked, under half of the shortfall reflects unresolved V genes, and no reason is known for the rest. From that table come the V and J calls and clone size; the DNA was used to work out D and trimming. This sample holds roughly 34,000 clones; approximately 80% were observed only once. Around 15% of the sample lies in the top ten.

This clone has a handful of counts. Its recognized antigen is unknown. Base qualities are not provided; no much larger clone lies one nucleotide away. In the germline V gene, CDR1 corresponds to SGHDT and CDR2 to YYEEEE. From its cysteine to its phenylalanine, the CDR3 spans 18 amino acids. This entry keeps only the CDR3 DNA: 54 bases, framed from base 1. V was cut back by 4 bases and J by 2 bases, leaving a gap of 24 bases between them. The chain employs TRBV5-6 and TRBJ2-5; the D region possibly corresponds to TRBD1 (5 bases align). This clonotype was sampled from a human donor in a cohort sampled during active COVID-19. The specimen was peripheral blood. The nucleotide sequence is TGTGCCAGCAGCCCGACGGATTACAGGCCTGGTGTTCAAGAGACCCAGTACTTC. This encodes CASSPTDYRPGVQETQYF.